The sequence of this T cell receptor (beta chain) was determined in a study of tumor-infiltrating lymphocytes in oesophageal squamous cell carcinoma. This CDR3 contains 15 residues. CDR1 is SGHVS, CDR2 FQNEAQ, per germline. Between the trimmed V and J ends, which lost 2 bases and 2 bases, there was a span of 11 bases. TCRdb re-called the PCR reads through MiXCR, storing one row per CDR3 protein. The sample includes thousands of distinct CDR3 sequences, 14% of them seen just once. By proportion, this clonotype is large. The chain couples TRBV7-8 to TRBJ2-3; tentative D call: TRBD1 (6 bases). The sample was esophageal tumor tissue. This sequence was found in a male donor with esophageal squamous cell carcinoma. The CDR3 sequence: CASSLILGATDTQYF. Written as DNA, the CDR3 is TGTGCCAGCAGCTTAATTTTGGGGGCCACAGATACGCAGTATTTT.